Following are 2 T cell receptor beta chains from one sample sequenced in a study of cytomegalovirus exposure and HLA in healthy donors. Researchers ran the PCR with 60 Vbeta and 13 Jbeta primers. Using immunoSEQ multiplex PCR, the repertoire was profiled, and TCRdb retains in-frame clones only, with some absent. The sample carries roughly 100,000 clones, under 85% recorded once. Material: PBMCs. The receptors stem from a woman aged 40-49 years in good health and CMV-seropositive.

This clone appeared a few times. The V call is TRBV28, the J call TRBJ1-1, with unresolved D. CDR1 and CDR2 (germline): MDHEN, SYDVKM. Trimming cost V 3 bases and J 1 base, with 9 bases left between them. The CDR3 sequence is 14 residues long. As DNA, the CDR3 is TGTGCCAGCAGTTTTGTAGGCGGGAACACTGAAGCTTTCTTT. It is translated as CASSFVGGNTEAFF. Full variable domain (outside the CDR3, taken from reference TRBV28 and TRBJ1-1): DVKVTQSSRYLVKRTGEKVFLECVQDMDHENMFWYRQDPGLGLRLIYFSYDVKMKEKGDIPEGYSVSREKKERFSLILESASTNQTSMYLCASSFVGGNTEAFFGQGTRLTVV.

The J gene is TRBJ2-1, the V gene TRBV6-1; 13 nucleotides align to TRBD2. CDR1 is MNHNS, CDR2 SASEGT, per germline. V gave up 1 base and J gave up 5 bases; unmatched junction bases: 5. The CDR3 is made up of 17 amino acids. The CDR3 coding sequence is TGTGCCAGCAGTGAAGTTTGGGGACTAGCGGGAAACAATGAGCAGTTCTTC. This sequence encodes CASSEVWGLAGNNEQFF.